This TCR beta chain was sequenced during a study of blood T cell repertoires in COVID-19. Sequencing used immunoSEQ multiplex PCR; TCRdb keeps in-frame clones, though not all of them. In the table there are 100,000 or so clones, approximately 79% of which are singletons. The V and J ends lost 11 bases and 2 bases respectively, with 21 bases between them. CDR3 size: 15 residues. Germline V lookup: CDR1 MNHEY, CDR2 SVGAGI. Input material: peripheral blood. V usage is TRBV6-5 and J usage is TRBJ1-2; tentative D call: TRBD1 (5 bases). The origin of this receptor is a man between 65 and 85 years old with active or convalescent COVID-19. The CDR3 nucleotides read TGTGCCGTGAAGGTTAGGCAGGGCGGCAACTATGGCTACACCTTC. It yields the protein CAVKVRQGGNYGYTF.